This note documents a single T cell receptor beta chain sequence. Its matching antigen is unknown. This sample is part of a study of OX40 agonist ivuxolimab in advanced cancers. Overall study context: The mean age was roughly 60 years, ranging from 23 to 79, with over 70% of participants male. General study points: Clonal expansion was seen in CD4+ and CD8+ blood T cells by week 6 at 0.1 to 3.0 mg/kg. Expanded clones were, on average, more numerous in CD8+ T cells than in CD4+.

Drawing of blood for sampling happened at baseline, at cycle 4 day 1, and at cycle 7 day 1. The repertoire was sequenced with immunoSEQ multiplex PCR; TCRdb's copy has only in-frame clones and lacks some. This table has more than 40,000 clones, 88% appearing once. The receptor comes from an adult with an advanced solid tumor such as melanoma, head and neck, liver or kidney cancer. The sample consisted of CD4+ or CD8+ T cells sorted from blood, taken in a trial of the OX40 agonist ivuxolimab.

The chain's CDR3 is CASRFWDRVSGDTQYF. DNA for the CDR3: TGTGCCAGCAGGTTCTGGGACCGAGTAAGTGGAGATACGCAGTATTTT. The chain has TRBV11-2 and TRBJ2-3; TRBD1 or TRBD2 may be the D gene (5 bases each). With 6 bases removed from V and 5 bases from J, the gap between germline ends came to 21 bases. CDR3 length: 16 amino acids. CDR1 and CDR2 from the germline V gene are SGHAT and FQNNGV.